The clone carrying this T cell receptor (beta chain) was seen a handful of times. V lost 6 bases to trimming and J lost 10 bases, with 23 bases between them. The CDR3 loop spans 14 amino acids. Per germline, CDR1 DFQATT and CDR2 SNEGSKA (reference sequence). These data belong to a study of response to subunit inactivated influenza vaccine. TCRdb passed the RT-PCR reads through MiXCR, listing each CDR3 protein once. The profile shows some 550,000 distinct CDR3 sequences, 20% to 25% of them singletons. Separately, the same data were catalogued under a study of T cells expressing NK-cell markers. In that study: In generating TCR beta cDNA, 5'RACE template switching with UMIs was used.

The sample was CD4+ T cells sorted from PBMCs, taken about 13 days after vaccination. V and J are TRBV20-1 and TRBJ2-3, with D possibly being TRBD1 or TRBD2 (5 bases each). The source of this sequence is a man aged 45 to 65 who received an inactivated influenza vaccine. CDR3 nucleotides: TGCAGTGCAAGGGACCCTAGGGAACCCCGTTCGCAGTATTTT. This translates into CSARDPREPRSQYF.